This is a list of T cell receptor beta chains from one sample in a study of blood T cell repertoires in COVID-19. TCRdb keeps only in-frame clones here, not all; method: immunoSEQ multiplex PCR. The sample carries about 160,000 clones, roughly 84% recorded once. Sequencing input: peripheral blood. These receptors came from a woman aged 60 to 75 with COVID-19, enrolled during active disease. Each CDR3 is given with its conserved first and last residue. Each record gives: V gene, clone size, J gene, D gene, CDR3 protein, CDR3 DNA. The D gene is left open where the match is weak. Clone size is shown for a subset of rows, as once, few, many or a class of expanded clone.

v_gene: TRBV27
abundance: -
j_gene: TRBJ2-1
d_gene: TRBD2
CDR3aa: CASQLAGAYNEQFF
CDR3nt: TGTGCCAGCCAACTAGCGGGAGCCTACAATGAGCAGTTCTTC

v_gene: TRBV29-1
abundance: -
j_gene: TRBJ1-4
d_gene: TRBD1
CDR3aa: CSSSGGGGDSNEKLFF
CDR3nt: TGCAGCTCAAGCGGGGGAGGGGGCGACAGCAATGAAAAACTGTTTTTT

v_gene: TRBV9
abundance: -
j_gene: TRBJ2-3
d_gene: TRBD1
CDR3aa: CASSPRGQYTDTQYF
CDR3nt: TGTGCCAGCAGCCCTAGGGGACAGTACACAGATACGCAGTATTTT

v_gene: TRBV3-1/TRBV3-2
abundance: -
j_gene: TRBJ1-2
d_gene: TRBD1
CDR3aa: CASSHDRAPYGYTF
CDR3nt: TGTGCCAGCAGCCACGACAGGGCCCCCTATGGCTACACCTTC

v_gene: TRBV10-1
abundance: -
j_gene: TRBJ1-1
d_gene: TRBD1
CDR3aa: CASRDRGSTEAFF
CDR3nt: TGCGCCAGCAGAGACAGGGGGAGTACTGAAGCTTTCTTT

v_gene: TRBV18
abundance: once
j_gene: TRBJ1-6
d_gene: TRBD1
CDR3aa: CASSPSGGNSPLHF
CDR3nt: TGTGCCAGCTCACCATCAGGGGGCAATTCACCCCTCCACTTT

v_gene: TRBV19
abundance: -
j_gene: TRBJ1-5
d_gene: -
CDR3aa: CASSIGDTSNQPQHF
CDR3nt: TGTGCCAGTAGTATAGGGGACACCAGCAATCAGCCCCAGCATTTT

v_gene: TRBV3-1/TRBV3-2
abundance: -
j_gene: TRBJ1-1
d_gene: TRBD1
CDR3aa: CASSTEGQGETEAFF
CDR3nt: TGTGCCAGCAGCACCGAGGGACAGGGGGAAACTGAAGCTTTCTTT

v_gene: TRBV9
abundance: -
j_gene: TRBJ1-1
d_gene: -
CDR3aa: CASSVQGFNTEAFF
CDR3nt: TGTGCCAGCAGCGTTCAGGGGTTTAACACTGAAGCTTTCTTT

v_gene: TRBV5-1
abundance: -
j_gene: TRBJ2-6
d_gene: -
CDR3aa: CASSLGPGSGANVLTF
CDR3nt: TGCGCCAGCAGCTTGGGTCCAGGGTCTGGGGCCAACGTCCTGACTTTC

v_gene: TRBV6-6
abundance: -
j_gene: TRBJ1-1
d_gene: -
CDR3aa: CASSYSWEGSTEAFF
CDR3nt: TGTGCCAGCAGTTACTCGTGGGAGGGGAGCACTGAAGCTTTCTTT

v_gene: TRBV6-5
abundance: -
j_gene: TRBJ1-2
d_gene: -
CDR3aa: CIVALAGLEGYGYTF
CDR3nt: TGTATCGTTGCCCTTGCAGGACTCGAGGGCTATGGCTACACCTTC

v_gene: TRBV6-2/TRBV6-3
abundance: -
j_gene: TRBJ1-1
d_gene: TRBD1
CDR3aa: CASSSRGAEAFF
CDR3nt: TGTGCCAGCAGTTCCAGGGGGGCTGAAGCTTTCTTT

v_gene: TRBV14
abundance: -
j_gene: TRBJ2-7
d_gene: -
CDR3aa: CASSRDWLDEQYF
CDR3nt: TGTGCCAGCAGCCGGGACTGGCTAGACGAGCAGTACTTC

v_gene: TRBV5-1
abundance: -
j_gene: TRBJ1-2
d_gene: TRBD1
CDR3aa: CASSSPGQGAYGYTF
CDR3nt: TGCGCCAGCAGCTCACCGGGACAGGGGGCCTATGGCTACACCTTC

v_gene: TRBV5-1
abundance: -
j_gene: TRBJ1-2
d_gene: TRBD1
CDR3aa: CASRNRGGYGYTF
CDR3nt: TGCGCCAGCAGAAACAGGGGCGGCTATGGCTACACCTTC

v_gene: TRBV9
abundance: -
j_gene: TRBJ1-2
d_gene: -
CDR3aa: CASSVGVETNYGYTF
CDR3nt: TGTGCCAGCAGCGTAGGGGTGGAGACTAACTATGGCTACACCTTC

v_gene: TRBV9
abundance: -
j_gene: TRBJ2-3
d_gene: TRBD2
CDR3aa: CASSVELAGGKTQYF
CDR3nt: TGTGCCAGCAGCGTAGAGCTAGCGGGGGGGAAAACGCAGTATTTT

v_gene: TRBV11-2
abundance: -
j_gene: TRBJ2-1
d_gene: TRBD1
CDR3aa: CASLDYRGSYNEQFF
CDR3nt: TGTGCCAGCCTAGATTACAGGGGTAGCTACAATGAGCAGTTCTTC

v_gene: TRBV4-1
abundance: -
j_gene: TRBJ2-5
d_gene: -
CDR3aa: CASSQGRDSPFQETQYF
CDR3nt: TGCGCCAGCAGCCAAGGGCGGGACTCACCGTTCCAAGAGACCCAGTACTTC

v_gene: TRBV9
abundance: -
j_gene: TRBJ2-2
d_gene: TRBD1
CDR3aa: CASSRQGLNTGELFF
CDR3nt: TGTGCCAGCAGCCGACAGGGCCTGAACACCGGGGAGCTGTTTTTT

v_gene: TRBV14
abundance: -
j_gene: TRBJ2-1
d_gene: TRBD2
CDR3aa: CASSPSGRNYNEQFF
CDR3nt: TGTGCCAGCAGCCCTAGCGGGAGGAACTACAATGAGCAGTTCTTC

v_gene: TRBV2
abundance: -
j_gene: TRBJ1-1
d_gene: TRBD1
CDR3aa: CASRPGQVGSTEAFF
CDR3nt: TGTGCCAGCAGACCGGGACAGGTCGGCTCCACTGAAGCTTTCTTT

v_gene: TRBV15
abundance: once
j_gene: TRBJ2-3
d_gene: -
CDR3aa: CATSREDDFTDTQYF
CDR3nt: TGTGCCACCAGCAGAGAGGATGACTTCACAGATACGCAGTATTTT

v_gene: TRBV9
abundance: -
j_gene: TRBJ2-2
d_gene: TRBD2
CDR3aa: CASSLGTSGANTGELFF
CDR3nt: TGTGCCAGCAGCCTGGGGACTAGCGGGGCGAACACCGGGGAGCTGTTTTTT

v_gene: TRBV3-1/TRBV3-2
abundance: -
j_gene: TRBJ2-2
d_gene: TRBD2
CDR3aa: CASSQETRGGRWDTGELFF
CDR3nt: TGTGCCAGCAGCCAAGAGACGCGGGGGGGCCGGTGGGACACCGGGGAGCTGTTTTTT

v_gene: TRBV6-1
abundance: few
j_gene: TRBJ1-2
d_gene: -
CDR3aa: CASSEVRGPLYGYTF
CDR3nt: TGTGCCAGCAGTGAAGTCAGGGGCCCTCTATATGGCTACACCTTC

v_gene: TRBV11-3
abundance: -
j_gene: TRBJ2-1
d_gene: -
CDR3aa: CASSLPPDREQFF
CDR3nt: TGTGCCAGCAGCTTACCCCCCGACAGGGAGCAGTTCTTC

v_gene: TRBV19
abundance: -
j_gene: TRBJ1-2
d_gene: -
CDR3aa: CASSIARGTNYGYTF
CDR3nt: TGTGCCAGTAGTATAGCGCGGGGAACTAACTATGGCTACACCTTC

v_gene: TRBV6-5
abundance: few
j_gene: TRBJ1-5
d_gene: TRBD1
CDR3aa: CASSPGTARNQPQHF
CDR3nt: TGTGCCAGCAGTCCAGGGACAGCCAGGAACCAGCCCCAGCATTTT

v_gene: TRBV27
abundance: -
j_gene: TRBJ1-2
d_gene: -
CDR3aa: CASSPITGTYGYTF
CDR3nt: TGTGCCAGCAGTCCAATCACAGGGACCTATGGCTACACCTTC

v_gene: TRBV5-5
abundance: -
j_gene: TRBJ1-2
d_gene: -
CDR3aa: CASSLAGKRDGYTF
CDR3nt: TGTGCCAGCAGCTTGGCGGGAAAGCGGGATGGCTACACCTTC

v_gene: TRBV6-5
abundance: -
j_gene: TRBJ1-1
d_gene: -
CDR3aa: CASISSAGYTEAFF
CDR3nt: TGTGCCAGCATCTCCTCCGCGGGGTACACTGAAGCTTTCTTT

v_gene: TRBV7-6
abundance: -
j_gene: TRBJ2-1
d_gene: -
CDR3aa: CASSLVGSRQYNEQFF
CDR3nt: TGTGCCAGCAGCTTAGTGGGTAGTAGACAGTACAATGAGCAGTTCTTC

v_gene: TRBV6-1
abundance: -
j_gene: TRBJ2-5
d_gene: -
CDR3aa: CASSEAMTGRETQYF
CDR3nt: TGTGCCAGCAGTGAAGCCATGACGGGAAGAGAGACCCAGTACTTC

v_gene: TRBV5-8
abundance: once
j_gene: TRBJ1-6
d_gene: -
CDR3aa: CASSFGTQNSPLHF
CDR3nt: TGTGCCAGCAGCTTCGGGACTCAGAATTCACCCCTCCACTTT

v_gene: TRBV24-1
abundance: -
j_gene: TRBJ1-2
d_gene: -
CDR3aa: CATSGGQNSNYGYTF
CDR3nt: TGTGCCACCAGTGGAGGACAGAATTCAAACTATGGCTACACCTTC

v_gene: TRBV7-3
abundance: -
j_gene: TRBJ1-1
d_gene: -
CDR3aa: CASSLTGQTDTEAFF
CDR3nt: TGTGCCAGCAGCTTAACTGGACAAACGGACACTGAAGCTTTCTTT

v_gene: TRBV5-1
abundance: -
j_gene: TRBJ1-1
d_gene: TRBD1
CDR3aa: CASSTGTTEAFF
CDR3nt: TGCGCCAGCTCGACAGGGACCACTGAAGCTTTCTTT

v_gene: TRBV15
abundance: -
j_gene: TRBJ2-2
d_gene: TRBD2
CDR3aa: CATSRAPLAGGPSGELFF
CDR3nt: TGTGCCACCAGCAGAGCCCCTCTAGCGGGAGGGCCGTCCGGGGAGCTGTTTTTT